These 8 T cell receptor beta chains originate from one sample sequenced in a study of CD8 T cells in Susac syndrome. Random hexamers served to reverse transcribe roughly 0.45 to 1 ug RNA. MiXCR, applied by TCRdb to the immunoSEQ multiplex PCR reads, yields one record per CDR3 protein. The sample holds hundreds of thousands of distinct CDR3 sequences, approximately 94% seen once. What was sequenced was CD4+ T cells from PBMCs. The receptors come from a human donor with Susac syndrome.

CDR3 residues: CASLDSLNTEAFF. Here the CDR3 DNA reads TGTGCCAGCCTAGACAGCCTGAACACTGAAGCTTTCTTT. The V gene is TRBV6-2 or TRBV6-3, the J gene TRBJ1-1; possibly TRBD1 for D (5 bases). Germline V gene lookup returns CDR1 MNHEY and CDR2 SVGEGT. The CDR3 has 13 amino acids. V was clipped by 8 bases and J by 0 bases, with 10 bases between them.

The chain uses TRBV5-1 and TRBJ2-4; 9 bases line up with TRBD1. The CDR3 has 15 amino acids. The germline CDR1 and CDR2 sequences are SGHRS and YFSETQ. V was clipped by 4 bases and J by 7 bases; unmatched bases: 9. Written as DNA, the CDR3 is TGCGCCAGCAGCCGGAGCCGGACAGGGGTGAACATTCAGTACTTC. Translating it yields CASSRSRTGVNIQYF.

The J gene is TRBJ1-5, the V gene TRBV12-3 or TRBV12-4; D is undetermined. This CDR3 has 14 residues. V shed 2 bases and J shed 7 bases, with 12 bases lying between them. The DNA for the CDR3 is TGTGCCAGCAGTTTAAACCGGGGAGGCCAGCCCCAGCATTTT. It is translated as CASSLNRGGQPQHF.

The chain employs TRBV10-3 and TRBJ2-1; TRBD1 agrees at 11 bases. This CDR3 contains 14 residues. The junction had 7 bases not matched to a gene; V was cut back by 6 bases and J by 9 bases. CDR1 is ENHRY, CDR2 SYGVKD, per germline. The DNA of the CDR3 is TGTGCCATCAGGGACAGGGGGCCCGGCGGTGAGCAGTTCTTC. The encoded protein is CAIRDRGPGGEQFF.

The chain links TRBV18 to TRBJ1-1; D is undetermined. This CDR3 region has 16 residues. Trimming removed 2 bases at V and 1 base at J, with 14 bases between. Germline CDR1 KGHSH, CDR2 LQKENI. This chain's CDR3 is CASSPLDFMGNTEAFF. DNA of the CDR3: TGTGCCAGCTCACCATTGGATTTTATGGGGAACACTGAAGCTTTCTTT.

The V gene is TRBV28, the J gene TRBJ1-2; TRBD1 agrees at 9 bases. Trimming removed 5 bases from V and 2 bases from J; junction bases left unmatched: 6. The CDR3 totals 15 residues. Germline CDR1 MDHEN, CDR2 SYDVKM. This CDR3 reads CASSTPGQGNYGYTF. The CDR3 DNA is TGTGCCAGCAGTACACCGGGACAGGGCAACTATGGCTACACCTTC.

In DNA form, the CDR3 reads TGTGCCAGCAGTTACTCAGTCGTCTATAATTCACCCCTCCACTTT. The encoded protein is CASSYSVVYNSPLHF. The rearrangement joins TRBV6-5 to TRBJ1-6, with D unclear. In germline, CDR1 is MNHEY, CDR2 SVGAGI. The V end lost 0 bases, the J end lost 3 bases, and 6 bases lay between the germline ends. The CDR3 is 15 residues long.

This CDR3 is CSATEQGNQPQHF. The CDR3 DNA is TGCAGTGCCACTGAACAGGGGAATCAGCCCCAGCATTTT. The chain has TRBV20-1 and TRBJ1-5; 7 bases match TRBD1. The junction had 6 bases not matched to a gene; V was cut back by 6 bases and J by 4 bases. The CDR3 has 13 amino acids. Germline loops: CDR1 DFQATT, CDR2 SNEGSKA (reference sequence).